The 4 T cell receptor beta chains below all came from one sample that was sequenced in a study of blood T cell repertoires in COVID-19 (dated by TCRdb to 2018 to 2021). Library creation used the immunoSEQ multiplex PCR assay. TCRdb re-hosts the immuneACCESS table, in-frame sequences only. Its copies lack some clones; in the studies checked, an unresolved V gene accounts for under half of them, and the cause for the rest is not known. For this sample the table gives more than 20,000 clones, of which about 90% were detected only once. The ten largest make up about 7.6% of the sample. The sample was peripheral blood. These receptors all come from a human donor in a cohort sampled during active COVID-19.

V and J are TRBV5-6 and TRBJ1-3, with no clear D. The CDR3 spans 13 residues. Trimming left V 0 bases short and J 4 bases short, with 5 bases between. Germline CDR1 and CDR2: SGHDT and YYEEEE. CDR3: CASSLGQGNTIYF. The CDR3 bases are TGTGCCAGCAGCTTGGGTCAGGGAAACACCATATATTTT.

The V and J genes are TRBV6-5 and TRBJ2-7, with D perhaps TRBD2 (6 bases). The germline CDR1 and CDR2 sequences are MNHEY and SVGAGI. V was clipped by 7 bases and J by 4 bases, with 14 bases between them. This CDR3 region has 13 residues. The CDR3 DNA reads TGTGCCAGCACCAGACTAGGTTCTTACGAGCAGTACTTC. It encodes CASTRLGSYEQYF.

The chain couples TRBV18 to TRBJ2-1; the D gene is possibly TRBD1 (5 bases). Germline CDR1 KGHSH, CDR2 LQKENI. Trimming stripped 0 bases from V and 12 bases from J, with 12 bases between. This CDR3 has 13 residues. The CDR3 loop reads CASSPPAGQSQFF. DNA of the CDR3: TGTGCCAGCTCACCACCGGCAGGGCAGTCGCAGTTCTTC.

The rearrangement links TRBV18 to TRBJ1-5, with D possibly being TRBD1 (5 bases). Germline CDR1 is KGHSH and CDR2 is LQKENI. With 3 bases removed from V and 7 bases from J, the gap between germline ends came to 16 bases. The length of the CDR3 is 15 residues. The CDR3 spells CASSPGTGEGQPQHF. The CDR3 DNA reads TGTGCCAGCTCACCCGGGACCGGGGAGGGACAGCCCCAGCATTTT.